This TCR beta chain was profiled in a study of regulatory T cells in long-lasting Graves disease. About the research overall: Graves' patients who were just diagnosed had used antithyroid drugs for under 3 months.

Time point defined: newly diagnosed GD, antithyroid drugs for less than 3 months. The TCR library was prepared using RNA isolated from PBMCs. CDR3 regions were amplified by Arm-PCR using iRepertoire HTBI primers to build TCR beta libraries. Original processing methods: The study identified 55 to 80 TRBV and approximately 14 TRBJ segments across samples. In TCRdb, the multiplex PCR reads were re-called with MiXCR into one record per CDR3 protein. None of the V and J calls come from the authors' own analysis; TCRdb made them. Found here are about 350,000 distinct CDR3 sequences, about 16% of them singletons; the top ten hold about 19%. There are 15 residues in the CDR3. V was clipped by 3 bases and J by 6 bases, with 15 bases between them. CDR1 and CDR2 (germline): LNHDA, SQIVND (reference sequence). This sample also belongs to another study, concerning T cells in Graves' hyperthyroidism and ophthalmopathy. That paper states: The diagnostic basis comprised clinical symptoms, serum thyroxine and TRAb, thyroid ultrasound and orbital computed tomography. Primed by the HTBI set, a first-round RT-PCR was run on the TCR CDR3.

This chain connects TRBV19 to TRBJ1-5; D may be TRBD1 (5 bases). The sequence was collected from a woman aged 18-30 years with Graves disease. The specimen was peripheral blood mononuclear cells (PBMCs), collected at new diagnosis, from a patient treated with antithyroid drugs. CDR3 sequence reads: CASSMRTGWGQPQHF. The DNA of the CDR3 is TGTGCCAGTAGTATGCGAACAGGCTGGGGTCAGCCCCAGCATTTT.